This T cell receptor beta chain was documented in a study of T cell responses to AZD1222 COVID-19 vaccine. With regard to this clone: No antigen is known for it.

Produced via immunoSEQ multiplex PCR; TCRdb's table is partial and in-frame only. Among 120,000 to 150,000 clones listed, around 83% were seen once. This CDR3 has 15 amino acids. Germline CDR1 and CDR2: MNHEY and SMNVEV (reference sequence). V shed 2 bases and J 3 bases; nucleotides not matched to a gene: 7. The study, taken as a whole, reports: Just 6 or 7 people given AZD1222 tested seropositive at baseline. Regions 160-218 and 743-854 dominated among vaccine-associated CD4 TCRs spanning spike.

The TCR comes from an adult in good health. This specimen consisted of peripheral blood, obtained on day 0 of MenACWY control vaccination. This chain connects TRBV27 to TRBJ2-7; 7 positions agree with TRBD1. CDR3 loop: CASSLAHRGYYEQYF. DNA of the CDR3: TGTGCCAGCAGTTTAGCCCACAGGGGATACTACGAGCAGTACTTC.